These 29 T cell receptor beta chains came from one sample sequenced in a study of blood T cells in healthy people across ages. It was with a sample-barcoded 5' primer and a J-beta primer mix that a second PCR of roughly 7 to 12 cycles was run. From the 5' RACE reads, TCRdb called clonotypes with MiXCR, one entry per CDR3 protein. Of around 1.7 million distinct CDR3 sequences listed, roughly 28% are singletons. The sequencing input was blood. Every receptor here comes from a woman in her 30s in good health.

This clonotype has more than one count but fewer than ten. The rearrangement uses TRBV4-1 and TRBJ1-6, with unresolved D. With 4 bases removed from V and 6 bases from J, the gap between germline ends came to 13 bases. The length of the CDR3 is 15 residues. The germline V gene encodes CDR1 MGHRA and CDR2 YSYEKL. CDR3 protein: CASSPQTTGNSPLHF. CDR3 coding DNA: TGCGCCAGCAGCCCACAGACTACGGGTAATTCACCCCTCCACTTT.

This clonotype was detected ten times or more. This sequence joins TRBV20-1 and TRBJ2-7, with D perhaps matching TRBD2 (6 bases). Trimming removed 5 bases at V and 5 bases at J, with 16 bases between. Germline V CDR1 and CDR2: DFQATT, SNEGSKA (reference sequence). The CDR3 is made up of 13 amino acids. The CDR3: CSAQDPSSDEQYF. Written as DNA, the CDR3 is TGCAGTGCTCAAGACCCCTCTAGCGACGAGCAGTACTTC.

The chain recombines TRBV11-2 with TRBJ2-7; 8 nucleotides align to TRBD2. There are 14 residues in the CDR3. V trimming: 5 bases; J trimming: 7 bases; junction bases outside the gene matches: 10. The germline gives CDR1 SGHAT, CDR2 FQNNGV. DNA for the CDR3: TGTGCCAGCAGCCGGCTCGGGGGGGACGGGGAGCAGTACTTC. Protein: CASSRLGGDGEQYF.

The chain employs TRBV15 and TRBJ2-5; possible D gene TRBD2, 6 bases. The CDR3 length is 13 residues. Germline CDR1 and CDR2: LNHNV and YYDKDF (reference sequence). Trimming removed 3 bases at V and 1 base at J, with 6 bases between. CDR3 loop: CATSRTSQETQYF. CDR3 in DNA: TGTGCCACCAGCAGGACTAGCCAAGAGACCCAGTACTTC.

This clonotype was seen a few times. The chain combines TRBV10-3 with TRBJ2-7; 12 nucleotides align to TRBD2. The CDR3 has 16 amino acids. Germline V lookup: CDR1 ENHRY, CDR2 SYGVKD. Trimming took 6 bases from V and 4 from J; bases not matched to a gene: 10. The CDR3 reads CAIRLDPSGGGYEQYF. CDR3 in DNA: TGTGCCATCAGATTGGATCCTAGCGGGGGGGGATACGAGCAGTACTTC.

In this sample, this clonotype turned up a few times. This rearrangement joins TRBV28 to TRBJ2-2; D is tentatively TRBD1 or TRBD2 (5 bases each). Trimming stripped 6 bases from V and 5 bases from J, with 16 bases between. The CDR3 is made up of 15 amino acids. CDR1 is MDHEN and CDR2 is SYDVKM in the germline V gene. In DNA, the CDR3 is TGTGCCAGCAGCGACCGGGACGCTGGGACCGGGGAGCTGTTTTTT. Translating gives CASSDRDAGTGELFF.

The chain recombines TRBV10-2 with TRBJ1-5; 8 nucleotides align to TRBD1. Germline-derived CDR1 and CDR2 are WSHSY and SAAADI. V shed 3 bases, J shed 0 bases, and the junction held 7 bases outside the gene matches. This CDR3 contains 17 residues. CDR3 sequence (DNA): TGCGCCAGCAGTGATTGGAACAGGGGGACTAGCAATCAGCCCCAGCATTTT. Translation: CASSDWNRGTSNQPQHF.

This clonotype occurred a few times. A single base separates this from a much larger clone, so it may be a read error. Here the CDR3 reads CASSRQDSGANVRTF. The CDR3 DNA reads as TGCGCCAGCAGTCGACAGGACTCTGGGGCCAACGTCCGGACTTTC. J is TRBJ2-6 and V is TRBV10-2, with a weak D call TRBD1 (6 bases). This CDR3 contains 15 residues. CDR1 and CDR2 (germline): WSHSY, SAAADI.

This clonotype was counted ten times or more. The chain couples TRBV20-1 to TRBJ2-5, with D possibly matching TRBD1 (6 bases). V lost 3 bases and J lost 5, with 7 bases in between. Germline assignment: CDR1 DFQATT and CDR2 SNEGSKA (reference sequence). This CDR3 has 11 residues. For the CDR3, the DNA is TGCAGTGCTAGTGGGGGCGAGACCCAGTACTTC. Residues: CSASGGETQYF.

This sequence joins TRBV4-1 and TRBJ2-1, with 9 positions matching TRBD1. Per the germline V gene, CDR1 is MGHRA and CDR2 is YSYEKL. This CDR3 has 13 amino acids. V lost 3 bases and J lost 9; bases outside the gene matches: 3. The CDR3 DNA sequence: TGCGCCAGCAGCCAGCCGACAGGGGGTGAGCAGTTCTTC. Amino acid sequence: CASSQPTGGEQFF.

The V and J genes are TRBV7-2 and TRBJ2-1; 7 positions match TRBD2. Unmatched junction bases numbered 6, after V lost 5 bases and J lost 2 bases. CDR1 is SGHTA, CDR2 FQGNSA, per germline. The CDR3 length is 15 residues. The DNA of the CDR3 is TGTGCCAGCAGCGGGGGAGGGAGCCCCTACAATGAGCAGTTCTTC. Translating it yields CASSGGGSPYNEQFF.

This clonotype occurred once. A much bigger clone sits one base away, suggesting this may be a read error. The chain joins TRBV29-1 to TRBJ2-3, with D perhaps being TRBD1 or TRBD2 (5 bases each). V was shortened by 4 bases and J by 2 bases, with 13 bases between the two germline ends. Germline values: CDR1 SQVTM, CDR2 ANQGSEA. The CDR3 contains 14 residues. The CDR3 nucleotides are TGCAGCGTTGCTGAGGGGCGCGCCACAGATACGCAGTATTTT. Amino acid sequence: CSVAEGRATDTQYF.

This clonotype was seen a handful of times. The chain recombines TRBV11-3 with TRBJ2-7, with TRBD2 matching 12 bases. The CDR3 is made up of 15 amino acids. Germline V CDR1 and CDR2: SGHNT, YENEEA. The junction had 4 bases not matched to a gene; V was cut back by 5 bases and J by 2 bases. CDR3 DNA sequence: TGTGCCAGCAGCGATCGGACTAGCGGGGCCTACGAGCAGTACTTC. Translating it yields CASSDRTSGAYEQYF.

In regard to this clonotype: No conserved phenylalanine or tryptophan is present at the end of the CDR3, so a read error is the likely explanation. The chain links TRBV7-2 to TRBJ2-4; 8 bases align to TRBD2. The DNA end is more similar to TRBJ2-7, so the J call may be wrong. The CDR3 loop spans 13 amino acids. Germline CDR1 is SGHTA and CDR2 is FQGNSA. CDR3 amino acids: CASSPTSGYEQYL. In DNA, the CDR3 is TGTGCCAGCAGCCCAACTAGCGGCTACGAGCAGTACCTC.

This clonotype occurred a few times. The rearrangement uses TRBV5-1 and TRBJ1-1, with D maybe TRBD1 (6 bases). Looked up from germline, CDR1 is SGHRS and CDR2 is YFSETQ. There are 15 residues in the CDR3. Trimming shortened V by 2 bases and J by 5 bases, and 16 bases separated the two germline ends. The CDR3 region has the DNA TGCGCCAGCAGCTTACAGGGACCCCCCGAAACTGAAGCTTTCTTT. This gives the protein CASSLQGPPETEAFF.

The CDR3 sequence: CSALRSGTEAFF. DNA of the CDR3: TGCAGTGCCCTAAGGTCGGGCACTGAAGCTTTCTTT. The chain uses TRBV20-1 and TRBJ1-1, with no clear D. Germline V gives CDR1 DFQATT, CDR2 SNEGSKA (reference sequence). This CDR3 is 12 amino acids long. V was shortened by 6 bases and J by 4 bases, with 12 bases between the two germline ends.

The chain uses TRBV6-2 or TRBV6-3 and TRBJ2-5; D gene ambiguous. The ends were cut back, 8 bases at V and 13 bases at J, with 20 bases in the middle. CDR3 size: 12 residues. CDR1 and CDR2 from the germline V gene are MNHEY and SVGEGT. CDR3 sequence: CASRDGAYERYF. The CDR3 nucleotides are TGTGCCAGCCGAGACGGAGCCTACGAGCGGTACTTC.

The rearrangement uses TRBV20-1 and TRBJ2-3; weak D call: TRBD2 (5 bases). Looked up from germline, CDR1 is DFQATT and CDR2 is SNEGSKA (reference sequence). The V and J ends lost 5 bases and 1 base respectively, with 16 bases between them. This CDR3 is 15 amino acids long. CDR3: CSALLSGARTDTQYF. CDR3 in DNA: TGCAGTGCTCTATTGAGCGGAGCCCGCACAGATACGCAGTATTTT.

This clonotype has only a few counts. A read error is possible here, since a much larger clone lies one base away. The CDR3 spells CAISSRGGTQYF. The CDR3 DNA follows: TGTGCCATCTCCTCCCGGGGAGGGACCCAGTACTTC. The chain has TRBV10-3 and TRBJ2-5, with a weak D call TRBD2 (6 bases). The germline gives CDR1 ENHRY, CDR2 SYGVKD. The CDR3 runs to 12 residues. V was clipped by 8 bases and J by 7 bases, with 14 bases between them.

In this sample, this clonotype turned up many times. J is TRBJ2-1 and V is TRBV10-1, with 12 bases fitting TRBD1. J gave up 5 bases and V 8 bases, and 7 bases lay outside the gene matches. Germline loops: CDR1 WNHNN, CDR2 SYGVQD (reference sequence). The CDR3 runs to 15 residues. CDR3 loop: CASGLGQGANNEQFF. The DNA for the CDR3 is TGCGCCAGCGGTCTGGGACAGGGGGCGAACAATGAGCAGTTCTTC.

This clonotype has only a few counts. This chain joins TRBV2 and TRBJ2-1, with D possibly called TRBD1 or TRBD2 (6 bases each). Trimming shortened V by 6 bases and J by 2 bases, and 11 bases separated the two germline ends. CDR3 size: 14 residues. Germline-derived CDR1 and CDR2 are SNHLY and FYNNEI. The CDR3 sequence: CASRGGQPYNEQFF. The CDR3 bases are TGTGCCAGCAGGGGAGGACAGCCCTACAATGAGCAGTTCTTC. Using reference TRBV2 and TRBJ2-1 for the parts outside the CDR3, the full variable domain is EPEVTQTPSHQVTQMGQEVILRCVPISNHLYFYWYRQILGQKVEFLVSFYNNEISEKSEIFDDQFSVERPDGSNFTLKIRSTKLEDSAMYFCASRGGQPYNEQFFGPGTRLTVL.

The rearrangement joins TRBV7-9 to TRBJ1-2, with 8 bases matching TRBD1. J gave up 8 bases and V 0 bases, and 8 bases lay outside the gene matches. This CDR3 comprises 15 residues. Germline V lookup: CDR1 SEHNR, CDR2 FQNEAQ (reference sequence). The CDR3 coding sequence is TGTGCCAGCAGCTTAGCGGGAGACAGGGGTGGCGGCTACACCTTC. This encodes CASSLAGDRGGGYTF. The variable domain in full, with the rest retrieved from reference TRBV7-9 and TRBJ1-2, is DTGVSQNPRHKITKRGQNVTFRCDPISEHNRLYWYRQTLGQGPEFLTYFQNEAQLEKSRLLSDRFSAERPKGSFSTLEIQRTEQGDSAMYLCASSLAGDRGGGYTFGSGTRLTVV.

This clonotype showed up just a few times. The rearrangement uses TRBV12-3 or TRBV12-4 and TRBJ2-3; 10 nucleotides line up with TRBD2. The V and J ends lost 3 bases and 7 bases, in that order; junction bases with no gene match: 4. CDR3 length: 14 amino acids. The CDR3 nucleotides read TGTGCCAGCAGTTTTAGCGGGGGGCCTAATACGCAGTATTTT. Protein: CASSFSGGPNTQYF.

The chain recombines TRBV20-1 with TRBJ2-1; TRBD2 matches 8 bases. The CDR3 length is 13 residues. J gave up 8 bases and V 3 bases, and 6 bases lay outside the gene matches. In germline, CDR1 is DFQATT, CDR2 SNEGSKA (reference sequence). CDR3 DNA sequence: TGCAGTGCTAGCAGCGGGAGAAACGATGAGCAGTTCTTC. Residues: CSASSGRNDEQFF.

This clonotype was counted a few times. The chain joins TRBV29-1 to TRBJ2-2; TRBD2 matches at 14 bases. The CDR3 length is 17 residues. V trimming: 4 bases; J trimming: 4 bases; junction bases outside the gene matches: 8. Germline CDR1 reads SQVTM; CDR2 reads ANQGSEA. The CDR3 reads CSVVTSGRAVGTGELFF. DNA for the CDR3: TGCAGCGTTGTGACTAGCGGGAGGGCCGTTGGCACCGGGGAGCTGTTTTTT.

This clonotype was seen a few times. The chain uses TRBV20-1 and TRBJ1-1, with D perhaps matching TRBD1 (6 bases). CDR1 and CDR2 from the germline V gene are DFQATT and SNEGSKA (reference sequence). There are 14 residues in the CDR3. Trimming pared 3 bases from V and 0 bases from J, leaving 11 bases between. CDR3 amino acids: CSASRGNMNTEAFF. CDR3 DNA sequence: TGCAGTGCTAGTAGGGGGAATATGAACACTGAAGCTTTCTTT.

In regard to this clonotype: A much bigger clone sits one base away, suggesting this may be a read error. The gene calls are TRBV12-3 or TRBV12-4 and TRBJ1-2, with 7 bases fitting TRBD1. The CDR3 has 14 residues. V shed 5 bases, J shed 8 bases, and the junction held 11 bases outside the gene matches. CDR3 in amino acids: CASSKKVTGYGYTF. CDR3 sequence (DNA): TGTGCCAGCAGTAAAAAGGTGACAGGGTACGGCTACACCTTC.

The chain employs TRBV15 and TRBJ1-3; possible D gene TRBD1, 5 bases. There are 16 residues in the CDR3. Germline loops: CDR1 LNHNV, CDR2 YYDKDF (reference sequence). V gave up 4 bases and J gave up 0 bases, with 13 bases separating them. The DNA of the CDR3 is TGTGCCACCAGCATGTGGGCGACAGACTCTGGAAACACCATATATTTT. It specifies CATSMWATDSGNTIYF.

V and J are TRBV5-1 and TRBJ2-3; TRBD2 aligns across 8 bases. Germline assignment: CDR1 SGHRS and CDR2 YFSETQ. This CDR3 has 16 residues. With V trimmed by 3 bases and J by 2 bases, 8 bases remained unmatched. This chain's CDR3 is CASSSGPAGDTDTQYF. The DNA of the CDR3 is TGCGCCAGCAGCTCAGGACCAGCGGGGGACACAGATACGCAGTATTTT. The entire variable domain, with the rest obtained from reference TRBV5-1 and TRBJ2-3, is as follows: KAGVTQTPRYLIKTRGQQVTLSCSPISGHRSVSWYQQTPGQGLQFLFEYFSETQRNKGNFPGRFSGRQFSNSRSEMNVSTLELGDSALYLCASSSGPAGDTDTQYFGPGTRLTVL.